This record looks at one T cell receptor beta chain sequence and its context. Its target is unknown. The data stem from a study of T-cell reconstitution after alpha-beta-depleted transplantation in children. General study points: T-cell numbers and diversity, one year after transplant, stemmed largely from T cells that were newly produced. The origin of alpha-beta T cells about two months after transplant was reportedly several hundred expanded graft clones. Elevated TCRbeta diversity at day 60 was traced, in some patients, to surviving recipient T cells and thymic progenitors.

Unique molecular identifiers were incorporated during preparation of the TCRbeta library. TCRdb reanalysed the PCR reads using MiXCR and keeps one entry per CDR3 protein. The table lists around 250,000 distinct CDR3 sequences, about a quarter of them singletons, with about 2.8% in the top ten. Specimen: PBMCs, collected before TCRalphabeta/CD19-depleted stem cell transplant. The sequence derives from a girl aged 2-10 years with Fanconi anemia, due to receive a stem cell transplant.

The CDR3 nucleotides read TGCAGCGAGATCCTGGGAGGGGCGCAGTATTTT. Residues: CSEILGGAQYF. The chain combines TRBV29-1 with TRBJ2-3; 7 nucleotides match TRBD2. This CDR3 has 11 residues. The germline gives CDR1 SQVTM, CDR2 ANQGSEA. Trimming at V came to 7 bases and at J to 10 bases, leaving 8 bases not matched to a gene.